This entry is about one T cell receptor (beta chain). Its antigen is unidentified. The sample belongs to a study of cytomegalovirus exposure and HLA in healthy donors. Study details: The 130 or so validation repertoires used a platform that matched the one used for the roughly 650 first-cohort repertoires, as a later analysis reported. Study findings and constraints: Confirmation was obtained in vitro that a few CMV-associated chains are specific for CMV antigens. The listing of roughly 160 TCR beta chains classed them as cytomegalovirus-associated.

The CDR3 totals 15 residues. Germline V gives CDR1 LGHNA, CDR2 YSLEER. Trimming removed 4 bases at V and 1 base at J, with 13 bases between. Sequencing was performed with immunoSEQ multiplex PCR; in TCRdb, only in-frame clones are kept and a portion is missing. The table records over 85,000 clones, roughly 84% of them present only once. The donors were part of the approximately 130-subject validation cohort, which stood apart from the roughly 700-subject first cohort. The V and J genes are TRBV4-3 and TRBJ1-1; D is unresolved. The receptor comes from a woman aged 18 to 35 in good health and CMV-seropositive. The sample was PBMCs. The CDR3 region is CASSLALSSNTEAFF. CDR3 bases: TGCGCCAGCAGCCTTGCCCTAAGTTCGAACACTGAAGCTTTCTTT.